One and the same sample provided the 23 T cell receptor beta chains below, sequenced in a study of brain T cells in children with intractable seizures. Profiling relied on immunoSEQ multiplex PCR, and the TCRdb table lists in-frame clones only, not all of them. This table holds fewer than 150,000 clones, roughly 94% found once. Sequenced here: peripheral blood, sampled at surgery. Receptor source: a boy under three years old with hemimegalencephaly and intractable seizures.

The chain has TRBV12-5 and TRBJ1-2; D possibly corresponds to TRBD1 (5 bases). CDR3 length equals 15 residues. CDR1 is LGHNT and CDR2 is FRNRAP in the germline V gene. The V and J ends lost 0 bases and 3 bases respectively, with 11 bases between them. The chain's CDR3 is CASGLVGGFDYGYTF. In nucleotides, the CDR3 is TGTGCTAGTGGTTTGGTGGGGGGTTTCGACTATGGCTACACCTTC.

This clone was counted once. CDR3 sequence (DNA): TGTGCCAGCAGCGTAGGTACAGCGGGAGGGCTGGGGGATGAGCAGTTCTTC. Encoded protein: CASSVGTAGGLGDEQFF. The rearrangement joins TRBV9 to TRBJ2-1; 10 bases agree with TRBD2. Trimming cost V 0 bases and J 8 bases; bases outside gene matches: 11. The CDR3 covers 17 residues. Germline assignment: CDR1 SGDLS and CDR2 YYNGEE.

This chain joins TRBV27 and TRBJ1-5; D gene uncertain. Germline V CDR1 and CDR2: MNHEY, SMNVEV (reference sequence). This CDR3 has 13 amino acids. The V gene lost 5 bases and the J gene lost 8 bases, with 13 bases spanning the gap. This CDR3 reads CASSPREREPQHF. CDR3 sequence (DNA): TGTGCCAGCAGTCCCCGGGAAAGGGAGCCCCAGCATTTT.

The gene calls are TRBV20-1 and TRBJ2-1; TRBD2 aligns across 9 bases. The CDR3 has 14 residues. Germline V gene data show CDR1 as DFQATT and CDR2 as SNEGSKA (reference sequence). V shed 3 bases, J shed 8 bases, and the junction held 8 bases outside the gene matches. The CDR3 reads CSASYGTSIDEQFF. Here the CDR3 DNA reads TGCAGTGCTAGTTATGGGACTAGCATAGATGAGCAGTTCTTC.

This chain connects TRBV6-5 to TRBJ1-6; TRBD1 aligns across 8 bases. Looked up from germline, CDR1 is MNHEY and CDR2 is SVGAGI. After removal of 8 bases from V and 6 bases from J, the junction contained 6 bases not matched to a gene. The CDR3 spans 14 residues. CDR3 in DNA: TGTGCCAGCTTGGGGACAGGTTTTAATTCACCCCTCCACTTT. This gives the protein CASLGTGFNSPLHF.

V gene TRBV4-1 combines with J gene TRBJ1-5, with TRBD1 as a possible D gene (5 bases). Trimming stripped 3 bases from V and 6 bases from J, with 12 bases between. The germline CDR1 and CDR2 sequences are MGHRA and YSYEKL. The length of the CDR3 is 14 residues. CDR3: CASSHTGIVQPQHF. In DNA, the CDR3 is TGCGCCAGCAGCCATACAGGAATAGTTCAGCCCCAGCATTTT.

The genes are TRBV18 and TRBJ2-3; TRBD1 matches 10 bases. Per the germline V gene, CDR1 is KGHSH and CDR2 is LQKENI. The CDR3 runs to 17 residues. With V trimmed by 3 bases and J by 4 bases, 10 bases remained unmatched. The CDR3 loop reads CASSPLPGQGYSDTQYF. CDR3 DNA: TGTGCCAGCTCACCCTTACCGGGACAGGGGTATTCAGATACGCAGTATTTT. Full variable domain (rest looked up from reference TRBV18 and TRBJ2-3): NAGVMQNPRHLVRRRGQEARLRCSPMKGHSHVYWYRQLPEEGLKFMVYLQKENIIDESGMPKERFSAEFPKEGPSILRIQQVVRGDSAAYFCASSPLPGQGYSDTQYFGPGTRLTVL.

This chain links TRBV5-6 with TRBJ2-1; 12 bases map to TRBD2. The CDR3 runs to 17 residues. The trim removed 5 bases at V and 8 bases at J, leaving 14 bases unmatched. Germline V CDR1 and CDR2: SGHDT, YYEEEE. The CDR3 protein is CASSYPSGRASIDEQFF. The CDR3 DNA is TGTGCCAGCAGTTACCCTAGCGGGAGGGCCTCAATCGATGAGCAGTTCTTC.

The genes are TRBV28 and TRBJ1-1, with D possibly being TRBD1 (5 bases). CDR1 MDHEN and CDR2 SYDVKM come from the germline V gene. V was shortened by 7 bases and J by 5 bases, with 26 bases between the two germline ends. The CDR3 is made up of 17 amino acids. The CDR3 region is CASTLFRGPERWTEAFF. The CDR3 nucleotides are TGTGCCAGCACCTTATTTAGGGGTCCCGAGAGATGGACTGAAGCTTTCTTT.

The chain links TRBV28 to TRBJ2-5; D not resolved. The CDR3 is made up of 15 amino acids. V gave up 2 bases and J gave up 2 bases, with 12 bases separating them. Germline V gene lookup returns CDR1 MDHEN and CDR2 SYDVKM. The CDR3 DNA is TGTGCCAGCAGTTTACTTGGAGATGGTCAAGAGACCCAGTACTTC. Translating gives CASSLLGDGQETQYF.

There are a few counts of this clone. The chain combines TRBV19 with TRBJ1-2; 7 bases map to TRBD1. V dropped 7 bases and J dropped 7; count of bases not matched to a gene: 9. There are 13 residues in the CDR3. Germline lookup yields CDR1 LNHDA and CDR2 SQIVND (reference sequence). CDR3 coding DNA: TGTGCCAGTACCCCACAGGGGCGGGCTGGCTACACCTTC. Translation gives CASTPQGRAGYTF.

The chain carries TRBV9 and TRBJ2-3; 12 bases fit TRBD2. Trimming took 0 bases from V and 9 from J; bases not matched to a gene: 5. The V gene's germline CDR1 is SGDLS and CDR2 YYNGEE. The CDR3 totals 15 residues. The CDR3 nucleotides are TGTGCCAGCAGCGTAGGACTAGCGGGAGAAAAGACGCAGTATTTT. Translating it yields CASSVGLAGEKTQYF. The whole variable domain, filled in from reference TRBV9 and TRBJ2-3, reads DSGVTQTPKHLITATGQRVTLRCSPRSGDLSVYWYQQSLDQGLQFLIQYYNGEERAKGNILERFSAQQFPDLHSELNLSSLELGDSALYFCASSVGLAGEKTQYFGPGTRLTVL.

The chain couples TRBV5-1 to TRBJ1-3; D unclear. The CDR3 has 14 residues. V lost 0 bases, J lost 4 bases, and 8 bases lay in between. Germline assignment: CDR1 SGHRS and CDR2 YFSETQ. The CDR3 sequence is CASSLDTAGNTIYF. DNA of the CDR3: TGCGCCAGCAGCTTGGACACAGCCGGAAACACCATATATTTT.

The table lists this clone with a count of one. This rearrangement joins TRBV25-1 to TRBJ2-2; D ambiguous. The CDR3 has 14 residues. Per germline, CDR1 MGHDK and CDR2 SYGVNS. Deletions cut 2 bases from V and 0 bases from J, with 4 bases between. The CDR3 DNA follows: TGTGCCAGCAGTGAAGGTACGAACACCGGGGAGCTGTTTTTT. Translated, it gives CASSEGTNTGELFF.

The sample holds a few counts of this clone. The chain has TRBV7-9 and TRBJ1-5; no firm D call. Deletions cut 1 base from V and 7 bases from J, with 5 bases between. Germline lookup yields CDR1 SEHNR and CDR2 FQNEAQ (reference sequence). This CDR3 region has 12 residues. The CDR3 sequence: CASSLEGQPQHF. Written as DNA, the CDR3 is TGTGCCAGCAGCTTAGAGGGCCAGCCCCAGCATTTT.

The CDR3 reads CASSYVGPASYEQYF. In nucleotides, the CDR3 is TGTGCCAGCAGTTACGTGGGGCCCGCCTCCTACGAGCAGTACTTC. This sequence joins TRBV6-6 and TRBJ2-7; a weak D match, TRBD1 (5 bases). V lost 2 bases and J lost 0, with 11 bases in between. Looked up from germline, CDR1 is MNHNY and CDR2 is SVGAGI (reference sequence). The CDR3 totals 15 residues.

The chain joins TRBV28 to TRBJ2-1; D is unresolved. Germline loops: CDR1 MDHEN, CDR2 SYDVKM. The ends were cut back, 7 bases at V and 0 bases at J, with 10 bases in the middle. The CDR3 contains 14 residues. The CDR3 nucleotides read TGTGCCAGCATTATAGCCGACTCCTACAATGAGCAGTTCTTC. Its protein is CASIIADSYNEQFF.

This chain joins TRBV2 and TRBJ2-5, with D tentatively TRBD1 (6 bases). The V and J ends lost 6 bases and 1 base respectively, with 12 bases between them. Germline assignment: CDR1 SNHLY and CDR2 FYNNEI. This CDR3 has 14 amino acids. CDR3 coding DNA: TGTGCCAGCAGGCCCGGACAGCTCCAAGAGACCCAGTACTTC. It translates to CASRPGQLQETQYF.

V usage is TRBV10-1 and J usage is TRBJ1-2, with 9 bases lining up with TRBD1. The CDR3 is 21 amino acids. The trim removed 2 bases at V and 0 bases at J, leaving 19 bases unmatched. Germline V gene data show CDR1 as WNHNN and CDR2 as SYGVQD (reference sequence). The CDR3 DNA follows: TGCGCCAGCAGTGAGAATGGGACAGGGCCCCCCAGTCTTCAAGCTAACTATGGCTACACCTTC. This encodes CASSENGTGPPSLQANYGYTF.

Concerning this clone: Other DNA sequences in this specimen translate into the identical CDR3. V usage is TRBV27 and J usage is TRBJ2-5; TRBD2 matches at 7 bases. This CDR3 is 13 amino acids long. Germline CDR1 and CDR2: MNHEY and SMNVEV (reference sequence). V shed 1 base and J 5 bases; nucleotides not matched to a gene: 1. The CDR3 coding sequence is TGTGCCAGCAGTTTATTGGGGGGGGAGACCCAGTACTTC. Its translation: CASSLLGGETQYF.

This chain joins TRBV5-1 and TRBJ2-7; a possible D gene is TRBD2 (6 bases). In germline, CDR1 is SGHRS, CDR2 YFSETQ. V lost 3 bases and J 3 bases, leaving 16 bases between the germline ends. The CDR3 totals 15 residues. The CDR3 here is CASSWGPGGGYEQYF. In DNA form, the CDR3 reads TGCGCCAGCAGCTGGGGTCCCGGGGGAGGCTACGAGCAGTACTTC.

The chain joins TRBV5-4 to TRBJ2-5; perhaps TRBD1 as D (6 bases). Germline V gene sequence: CDR1 SGHNT, CDR2 YYREEE (reference sequence). This CDR3 contains 14 residues. V was trimmed by 3 bases and J by 2 bases, leaving 11 bases between them. For the CDR3, the DNA is TGTGCCAGCAGCTCCCACAGGGTTCAAGAGACCCAGTACTTC. This translates into CASSSHRVQETQYF.

The CDR3 DNA is TGTGCCAGCAGCGGGACTAGCTCGAATGAGCAGTTCTTC. This translates into CASSGTSSNEQFF. The rearrangement joins TRBV5-4 to TRBJ2-1, with 9 nucleotides matching TRBD2. After removal of 4 bases from V and 7 bases from J, the junction contained 3 bases not matched to a gene. The CDR3 runs to 13 residues. The V gene's germline CDR1 is SGHNT and CDR2 YYREEE (reference sequence).